This entry describes one TCR beta chain. Its antigen is undetermined. These data originate in a study of coeliac disease. About the research overall: Coeliac patients had newly diagnosed active disease, refractory type I disease, or gluten-free diet control. Study results and caveats: Active celiac intraepithelial and lamina propria samples had lower TRB and TRG clonality than control samples.

The CDR3 has 16 amino acids. Trimming took 4 bases from V and 7 from J; bases not matched to a gene: 11. Germline V gene data show CDR1 as SQVTM and CDR2 as ANQGSEA. Sequencing used immunoSEQ multiplex PCR; TCRdb keeps in-frame clones, though not all of them. The top ten hold approximately 15% of the sample, which has thousands of clones, 69% seen once. The material sequenced was lymphocytes from the gut lamina propria. The genes are TRBV29-1 and TRBJ2-1; 12 bases align to TRBD2. The receptor comes from a woman in her 40s. CDR3 nucleotide sequence: TGCAGCGTTGGAGGGGGAGGACTAGCGGGGATGAATGAGCAGTTCTTC. It codes for CSVGGGGLAGMNEQFF.